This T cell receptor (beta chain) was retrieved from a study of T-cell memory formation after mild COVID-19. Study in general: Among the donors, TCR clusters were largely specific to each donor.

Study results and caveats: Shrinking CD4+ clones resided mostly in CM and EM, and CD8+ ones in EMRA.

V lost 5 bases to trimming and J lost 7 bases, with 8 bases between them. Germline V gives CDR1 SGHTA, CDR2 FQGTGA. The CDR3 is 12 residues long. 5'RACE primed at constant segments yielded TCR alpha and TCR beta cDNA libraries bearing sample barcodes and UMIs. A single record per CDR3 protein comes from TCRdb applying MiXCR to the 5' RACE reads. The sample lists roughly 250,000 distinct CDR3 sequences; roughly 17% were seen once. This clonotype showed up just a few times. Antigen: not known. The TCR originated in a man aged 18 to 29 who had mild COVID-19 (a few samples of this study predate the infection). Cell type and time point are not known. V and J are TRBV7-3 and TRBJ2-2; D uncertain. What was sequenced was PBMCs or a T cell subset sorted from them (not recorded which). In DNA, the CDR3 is TGTGCCAGCAGCCCCTATAACGGGGAGCTGTTTTTT. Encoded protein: CASSPYNGELFF.